This T cell receptor (beta chain) was observed in a study of cytomegalovirus exposure and HLA in healthy donors. Study-wide context: It was reported in a later analysis that the same platform had been used for the 120 or so validation repertoires as for the roughly 670 first-cohort repertoires. General study findings and limits: The authors enumerated under 200 TCR beta chains as linked to cytomegalovirus. The finding came from a later analysis; first-cohort TCR clusters tended to co-occur in the approximately 120 validation repertoires.

TCRdb keeps only in-frame clones here, not all; method: immunoSEQ multiplex PCR. The repertoire holds some 150,000 clones, with about 83% as singletons. From germline, CDR1 is SQVTM and CDR2 ANQGSEA. This CDR3 has 15 amino acids. The ends were cut back, 6 bases at V and 3 bases at J, with 20 bases in the middle. Notes on this clone: Its specificity is not known.

Separation from the roughly 670-subject first cohort characterized the roughly 130-subject validation cohort, to which the donors belonged. J is TRBJ1-2 and V is TRBV29-1; TRBD1 is a possible D gene (6 bases). The receptor was isolated from a woman aged 30 to 39 in good health and CMV-seronegative. Input material: PBMCs. This CDR3 reads CSVGALQGLDYGYTF. Here the CDR3 DNA reads TGCAGCGTAGGAGCATTACAGGGATTGGACTATGGCTACACCTTC.